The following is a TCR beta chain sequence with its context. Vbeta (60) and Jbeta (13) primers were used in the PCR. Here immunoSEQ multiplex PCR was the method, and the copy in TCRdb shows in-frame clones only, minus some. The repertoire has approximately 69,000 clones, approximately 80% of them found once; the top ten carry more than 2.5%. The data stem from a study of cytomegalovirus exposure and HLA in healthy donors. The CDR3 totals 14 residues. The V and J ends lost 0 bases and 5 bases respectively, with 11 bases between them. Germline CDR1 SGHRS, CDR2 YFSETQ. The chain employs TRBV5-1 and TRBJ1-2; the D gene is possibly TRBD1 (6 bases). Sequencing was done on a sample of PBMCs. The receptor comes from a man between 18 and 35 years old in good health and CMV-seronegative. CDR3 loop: CASSLGTAPYGYTF. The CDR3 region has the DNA TGCGCCAGCAGCTTGGGGACAGCCCCTTATGGCTACACCTTC.